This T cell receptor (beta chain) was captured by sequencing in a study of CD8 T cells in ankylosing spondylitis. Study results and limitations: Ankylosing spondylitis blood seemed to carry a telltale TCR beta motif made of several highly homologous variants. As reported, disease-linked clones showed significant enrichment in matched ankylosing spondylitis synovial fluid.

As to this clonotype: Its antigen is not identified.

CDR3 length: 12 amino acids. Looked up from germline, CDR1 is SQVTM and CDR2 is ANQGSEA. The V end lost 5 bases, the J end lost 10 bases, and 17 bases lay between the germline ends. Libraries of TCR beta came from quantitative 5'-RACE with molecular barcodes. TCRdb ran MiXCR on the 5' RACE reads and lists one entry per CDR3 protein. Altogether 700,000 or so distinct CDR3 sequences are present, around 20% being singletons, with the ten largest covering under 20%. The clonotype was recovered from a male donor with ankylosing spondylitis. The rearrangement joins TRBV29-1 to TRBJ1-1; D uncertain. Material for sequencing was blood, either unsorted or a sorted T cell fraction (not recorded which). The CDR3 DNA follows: TGCAGCGTTTTTTTACCCCGTGAGGGAGCTTTCTTT. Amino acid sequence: CSVFLPREGAFF.